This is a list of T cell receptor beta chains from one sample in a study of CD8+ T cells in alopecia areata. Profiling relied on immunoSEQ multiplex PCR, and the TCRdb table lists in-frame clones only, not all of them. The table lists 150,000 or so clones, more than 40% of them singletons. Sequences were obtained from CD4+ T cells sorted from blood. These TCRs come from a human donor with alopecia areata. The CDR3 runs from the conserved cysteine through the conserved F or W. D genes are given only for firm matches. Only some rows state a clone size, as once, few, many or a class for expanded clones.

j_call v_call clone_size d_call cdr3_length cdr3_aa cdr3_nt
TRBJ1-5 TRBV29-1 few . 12 CSAGQQNQPQHF TGCAGCGCCGGACAGCAAAATCAGCCCCAGCATTTT
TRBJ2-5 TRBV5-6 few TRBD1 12 CASRTGAGTQYF TGTGCCAGCAGAACAGGGGCGGGGACCCAGTACTTC
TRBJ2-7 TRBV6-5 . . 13 CASSRAGSYEQYF TGTGCCAGCAGCAGGGCCGGATCCTACGAGCAGTACTTC
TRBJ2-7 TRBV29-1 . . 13 CSVRPDRLYEQYF TGCAGCGTTCGGCCCGACAGACTCTACGAGCAGTACTTC
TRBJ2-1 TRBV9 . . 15 CASGNKGGGSSEQFF TGTGCCAGCGGGAATAAGGGTGGCGGGTCCAGTGAGCAGTTCTTC
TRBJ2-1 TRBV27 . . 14 CASSLYGHPFEQFF TGTGCCAGCAGTTTATACGGACATCCCTTCGAGCAGTTCTTC
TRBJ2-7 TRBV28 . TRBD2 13 CASSGTILYEQYF TGTGCCAGCAGTGGGACTATTCTCTACGAGCAGTACTTC
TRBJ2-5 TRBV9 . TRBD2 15 CASSAPMSGGETQYF TGTGCCAGCAGCGCTCCAATGAGCGGGGGAGAGACCCAGTACTTC
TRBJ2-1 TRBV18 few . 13 CASSPTLYNEQFF TGTGCCAGCTCGCCGACACTTTACAATGAGCAGTTCTTC
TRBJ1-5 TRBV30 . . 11 CAWSMPGLFLF TGTGCCTGGAGTATGCCGGGACTGTTCCTTTTT
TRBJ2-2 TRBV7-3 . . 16 CASSPRLTRNTGELFF TGTGCCAGCAGCCCCCGACTGACCCGAAACACCGGGGAGCTGTTTTTT
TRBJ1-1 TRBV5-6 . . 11 CASSFYTEAFF TGTGCCAGCAGCTTCTACACTGAAGCTTTCTTT
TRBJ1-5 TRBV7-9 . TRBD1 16 CASSPVGDRRNQPQHF TGTGCCAGCAGCCCCGTGGGGGACAGGAGGAATCAGCCCCAGCATTTT
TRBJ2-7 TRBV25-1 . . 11 CASSGSYEQYF TGTGCCAGCAGTGGTTCCTACGAGCAGTACTTC
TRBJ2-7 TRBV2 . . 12 CASSDYRVEQYF TGTGCCAGCAGTGACTACAGGGTCGAGCAGTACTTC
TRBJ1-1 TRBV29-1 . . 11 CSGSENTEAFF TGCAGCGGATCAGAGAACACTGAAGCTTTCTTT
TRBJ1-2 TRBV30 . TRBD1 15 CAWSRGQGIQNGYTF TGTGCCTGGAGTAGAGGACAGGGTATTCAAAATGGCTACACCTTC
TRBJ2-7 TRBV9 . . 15 CASSVDVTGTYEQYF TGTGCCAGCAGCGTAGATGTAACAGGTACCTACGAGCAGTACTTC
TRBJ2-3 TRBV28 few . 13 CASLNGSTDTQYF TGTGCCAGCCTAAACGGTAGCACAGATACGCAGTATTTT
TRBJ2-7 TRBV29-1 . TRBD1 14 CSVGPGQGGYEQYF TGCAGCGTTGGACCGGGACAGGGGGGTTACGAGCAGTACTTC
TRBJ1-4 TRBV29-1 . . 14 CSVVGRATNEKLFF TGCAGCGTTGTAGGGAGGGCAACTAATGAAAAACTGTTTTTT
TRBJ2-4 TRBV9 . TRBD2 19 CASSVDPGGTSGSRNIQYF TGTGCCAGCAGCGTAGACCCGGGAGGGACTAGCGGGAGTAGGAACATTCAGTACTTC
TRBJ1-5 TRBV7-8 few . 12 CASSFQYGPQHF TGTGCCAGCAGCTTCCAATACGGGCCCCAGCATTTT
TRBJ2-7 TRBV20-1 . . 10 CSAMSWEQYF TGCAGTGCTATGTCGTGGGAGCAGTACTTC
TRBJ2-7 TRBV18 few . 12 CASSANSYEQYF TGTGCCAGCTCCGCAAACTCCTACGAGCAGTACTTC
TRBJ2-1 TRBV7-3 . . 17 CASSLFTGGGSYNEQFF TGTGCCAGCAGCTTATTTACGGGCGGAGGGTCCTACAATGAGCAGTTCTTC
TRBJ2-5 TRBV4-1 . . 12 CASSQGIQTQYF TGCGCCAGCAGCCAAGGGATACAAACCCAGTACTTC
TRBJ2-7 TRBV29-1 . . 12 CSARDGIYEQYF TGCAGCGCTCGAGACGGGATCTACGAGCAGTACTTC
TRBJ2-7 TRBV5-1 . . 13 CASSSEGLYEQYF TGCGCCAGCAGCTCAGAGGGCCTCTACGAGCAGTACTTC
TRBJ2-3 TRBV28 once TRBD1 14 CASRRQGGTDTQYF TGTGCCAGCAGGAGACAGGGAGGCACAGATACGCAGTATTTT
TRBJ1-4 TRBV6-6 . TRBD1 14 CASSPGQGHEKLFF TGTGCCAGCAGCCCGGGACAGGGTCATGAAAAACTGTTTTTT
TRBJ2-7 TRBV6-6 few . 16 CASSPPEGGRSYEQYF TGTGCCAGCAGTCCTCCTGAGGGGGGACGGTCCTACGAGCAGTACTTC
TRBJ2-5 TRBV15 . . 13 CATSRETQETQYF TGTGCCACCAGCAGAGAGACCCAAGAGACCCAGTACTTC
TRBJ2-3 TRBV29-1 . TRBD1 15 CSVSSGQGVTDTQYF TGCAGCGTTTCCAGTGGACAGGGGGTGACAGATACGCAGTATTTT
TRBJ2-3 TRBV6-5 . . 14 CASSYYQRTDTQYF TGTGCCAGCAGTTACTACCAGCGGACAGATACGCAGTATTTT
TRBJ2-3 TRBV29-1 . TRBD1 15 CSVQPGQVRTDTQYF TGCAGCGTCCAACCGGGACAGGTTCGCACAGATACGCAGTATTTT
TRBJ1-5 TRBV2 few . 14 CASSGTDSNQPQHF TGTGCCAGCAGTGGAACAGATAGCAATCAGCCCCAGCATTTT
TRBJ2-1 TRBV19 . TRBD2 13 CASSRTSNNEQFF TGTGCCAGTAGTCGGACTAGTAACAATGAGCAGTTCTTC
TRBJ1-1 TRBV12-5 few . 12 CASGSQDTEAFF TGTGCTAGTGGTTCCCAGGACACTGAAGCTTTCTTT
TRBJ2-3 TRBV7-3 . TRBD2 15 CASSLGLARTDTQYF TGTGCCAGCAGCTTAGGACTAGCCCGCACAGATACGCAGTATTTT